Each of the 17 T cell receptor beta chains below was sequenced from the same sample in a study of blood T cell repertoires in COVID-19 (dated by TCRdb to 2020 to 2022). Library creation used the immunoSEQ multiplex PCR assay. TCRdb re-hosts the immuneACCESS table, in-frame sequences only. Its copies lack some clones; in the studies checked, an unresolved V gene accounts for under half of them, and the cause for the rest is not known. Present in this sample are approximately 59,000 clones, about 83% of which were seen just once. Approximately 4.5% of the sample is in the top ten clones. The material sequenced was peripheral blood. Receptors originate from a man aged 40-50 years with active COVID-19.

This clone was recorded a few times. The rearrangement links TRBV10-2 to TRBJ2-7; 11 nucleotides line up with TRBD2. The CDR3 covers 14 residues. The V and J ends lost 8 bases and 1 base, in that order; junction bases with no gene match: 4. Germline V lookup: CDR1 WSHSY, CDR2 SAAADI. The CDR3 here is CASSGLAGSYEQYF. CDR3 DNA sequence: TGCGCCAGCTCTGGACTAGCGGGTTCCTACGAGCAGTACTTC.

This chain's CDR3 is CASSSARPVRLFF. The CDR3 DNA sequence: TGTGCCAGCAGTTCCGCTCGCCCCGTCCGGTTGTTTTTT. The V and J genes are TRBV27 and TRBJ1-4; unclear D gene. From germline, CDR1 is MNHEY and CDR2 SMNVEV (reference sequence). The V end lost 4 bases, the J end lost 15 bases, and 18 bases lay between the germline ends. The CDR3 has 13 residues.

The DNA for the CDR3 is TGTGCCAGCACCTGGGGGGGAAATGAGCAGTTCTTC. It codes for CASTWGGNEQFF. The chain combines TRBV28 with TRBJ2-1; 7 bases are shared with TRBD2. The CDR3 loop spans 12 amino acids. CDR1 MDHEN and CDR2 SYDVKM come from the germline V gene. Losses at the gene ends were 7 bases for V and 7 bases for J; bases not matched to a gene: 4.

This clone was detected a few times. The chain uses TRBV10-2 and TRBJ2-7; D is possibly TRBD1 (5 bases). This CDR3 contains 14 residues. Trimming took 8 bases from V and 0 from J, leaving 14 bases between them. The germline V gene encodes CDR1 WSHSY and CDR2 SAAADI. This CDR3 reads CASLRVGASYEQYF. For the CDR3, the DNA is TGCGCCAGCCTCCGGGTAGGGGCCTCCTACGAGCAGTACTTC.

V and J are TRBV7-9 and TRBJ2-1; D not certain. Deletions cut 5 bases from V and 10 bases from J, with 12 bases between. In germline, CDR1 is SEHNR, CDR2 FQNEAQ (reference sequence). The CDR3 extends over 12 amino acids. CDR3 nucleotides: TGTGCCAGCAGCCCCCGAGAAGAGGAGCAGTTCTTC. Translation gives CASSPREEEQFF.

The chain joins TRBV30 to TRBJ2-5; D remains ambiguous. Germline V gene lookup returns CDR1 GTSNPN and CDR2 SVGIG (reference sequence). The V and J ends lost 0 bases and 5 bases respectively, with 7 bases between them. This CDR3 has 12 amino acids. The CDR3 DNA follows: TGTGCCTGGAGTGTACGACTGGAGACCCAGTACTTC. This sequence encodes CAWSVRLETQYF.

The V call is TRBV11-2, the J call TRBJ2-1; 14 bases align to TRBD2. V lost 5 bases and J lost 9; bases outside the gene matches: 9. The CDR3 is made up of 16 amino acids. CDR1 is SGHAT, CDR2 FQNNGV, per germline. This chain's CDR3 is CASSTSGLAGVAEQFF. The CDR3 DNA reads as TGTGCCAGCAGCACCTCGGGACTAGCGGGAGTGGCTGAGCAGTTCTTC.

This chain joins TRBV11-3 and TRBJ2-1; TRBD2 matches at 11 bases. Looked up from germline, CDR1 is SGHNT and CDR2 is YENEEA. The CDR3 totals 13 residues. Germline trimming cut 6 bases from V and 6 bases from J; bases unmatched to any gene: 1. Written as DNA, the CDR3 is TGTGCCAGCAGTCTAGCGGGAGGCAATGAGCAGTTCTTC. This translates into CASSLAGGNEQFF.

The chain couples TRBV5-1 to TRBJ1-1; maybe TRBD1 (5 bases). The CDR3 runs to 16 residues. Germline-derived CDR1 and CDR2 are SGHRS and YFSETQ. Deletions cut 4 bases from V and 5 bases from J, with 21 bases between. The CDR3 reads CASSRDPGSGGTEAFF. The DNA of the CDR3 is TGCGCCAGCAGCCGGGACCCGGGCTCCGGAGGGACTGAAGCTTTCTTT.

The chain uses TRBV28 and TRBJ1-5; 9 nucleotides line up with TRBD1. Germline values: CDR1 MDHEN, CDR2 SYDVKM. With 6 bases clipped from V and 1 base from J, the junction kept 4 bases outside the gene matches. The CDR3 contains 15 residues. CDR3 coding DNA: TGTGCCAGCAGGACACAGGGGGCGAGCAATCAGCCCCAGCATTTT. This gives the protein CASRTQGASNQPQHF.

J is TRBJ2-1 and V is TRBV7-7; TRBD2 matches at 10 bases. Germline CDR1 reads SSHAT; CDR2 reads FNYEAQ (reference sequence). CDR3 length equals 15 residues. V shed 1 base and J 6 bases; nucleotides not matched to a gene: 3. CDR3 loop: CASSLELAGVNEQFF. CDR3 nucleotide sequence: TGTGCCAGCAGCTTAGAGCTAGCGGGAGTCAATGAGCAGTTCTTC. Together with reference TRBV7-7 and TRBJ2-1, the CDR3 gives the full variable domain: GAGVSQSPRYKVTKRGQDVTLRCDPISSHATLYWYQQALGQGPEFLTYFNYEAQPDKSGLPSDRFSAERPEGSISTLTIQRTEQRDSAMYRCASSLELAGVNEQFFGPGTRLTVL.

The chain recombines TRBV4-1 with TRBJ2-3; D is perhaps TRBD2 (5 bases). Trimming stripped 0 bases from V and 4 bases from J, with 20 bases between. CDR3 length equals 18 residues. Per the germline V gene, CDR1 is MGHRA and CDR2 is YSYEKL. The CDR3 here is CASSQEMKSGFGADTQYF. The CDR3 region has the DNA TGCGCCAGCAGCCAAGAGATGAAATCGGGTTTCGGGGCAGATACGCAGTATTTT.

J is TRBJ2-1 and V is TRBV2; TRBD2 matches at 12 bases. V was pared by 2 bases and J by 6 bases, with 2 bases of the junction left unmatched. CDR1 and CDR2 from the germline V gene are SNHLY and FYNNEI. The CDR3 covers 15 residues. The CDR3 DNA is TGTGCCAGCAGTGAACTAGCGGGAGGGCCCAATGAGCAGTTCTTC. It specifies CASSELAGGPNEQFF.

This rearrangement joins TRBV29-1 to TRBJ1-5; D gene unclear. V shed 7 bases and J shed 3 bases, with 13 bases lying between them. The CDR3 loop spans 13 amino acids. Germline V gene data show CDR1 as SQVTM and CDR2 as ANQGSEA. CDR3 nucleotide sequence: TGCAGCGCCCGAGATAATTTCAATCAGCCCCAGCATTTT. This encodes CSARDNFNQPQHF.

In DNA, the CDR3 is TGCGCCAGCAGCTTGAGGTCGGAGACAGATACGCAGTATTTT. This gives the protein CASSLRSETDTQYF. The chain uses TRBV5-1 and TRBJ2-3, with D unclear. V was trimmed by 1 base and J by 3 bases, leaving 9 bases between them. This CDR3 has 14 residues. Germline CDR1 reads SGHRS; CDR2 reads YFSETQ.

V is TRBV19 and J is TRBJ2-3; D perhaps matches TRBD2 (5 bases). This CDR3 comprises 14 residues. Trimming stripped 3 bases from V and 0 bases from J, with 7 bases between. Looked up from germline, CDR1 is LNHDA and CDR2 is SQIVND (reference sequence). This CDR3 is CASSIGGSTDTQYF. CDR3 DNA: TGTGCCAGTAGTATCGGCGGGAGCACAGATACGCAGTATTTT.

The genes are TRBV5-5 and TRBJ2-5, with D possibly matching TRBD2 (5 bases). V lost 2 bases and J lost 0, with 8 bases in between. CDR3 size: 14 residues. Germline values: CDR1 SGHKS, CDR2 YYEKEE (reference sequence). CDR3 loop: CASSFSVNQETQYF. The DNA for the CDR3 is TGTGCCAGCAGCTTTAGCGTAAACCAAGAGACCCAGTACTTC. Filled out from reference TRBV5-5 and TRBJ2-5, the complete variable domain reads DAGVTQSPTHLIKTRGQQVTLRCSPISGHKSVSWYQQVLGQGPQFIFQYYEKEERGRGNFPDRFSARQFPNYSSELNVNALLLGDSALYLCASSFSVNQETQYFGPGTRLLVL.